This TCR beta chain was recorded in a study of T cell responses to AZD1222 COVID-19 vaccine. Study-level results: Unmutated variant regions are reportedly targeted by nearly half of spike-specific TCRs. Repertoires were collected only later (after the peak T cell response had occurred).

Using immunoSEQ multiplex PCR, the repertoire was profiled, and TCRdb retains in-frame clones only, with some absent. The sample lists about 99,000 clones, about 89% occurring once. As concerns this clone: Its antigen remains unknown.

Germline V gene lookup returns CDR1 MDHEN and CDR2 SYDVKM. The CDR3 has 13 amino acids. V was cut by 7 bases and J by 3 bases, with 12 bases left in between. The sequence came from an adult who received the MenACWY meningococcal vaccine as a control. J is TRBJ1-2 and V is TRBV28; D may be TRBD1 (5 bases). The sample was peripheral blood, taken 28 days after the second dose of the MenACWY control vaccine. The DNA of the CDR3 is TGTGCCAGCACTAGGGGATGGGACTATGGCTACACCTTC. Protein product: CASTRGWDYGYTF.